The 7 T cell receptor beta chains below come from one sample, sequenced in a study of human T cells and chemical hapten exposure. Time point here: patch test 3, about 24 weeks after DPC sensitization. The treatment here: therapeutic diphenylcyclopropenone sensitization with weekly scalp DPC. TCRdb recomputed calls from the RACE reads with MiXCR, one row per CDR3 protein. The data contain about 190,000 distinct CDR3 sequences, 20% to 25% of them singletons. The source was whole blood, collected in connection with sensitization to the hapten diphenylcyclopropenone (DPC). The source of these receptors is a woman aged 40 to 50 with alopecia areata. Some clones in this sample may be carry-over from other donors' samples.

The chain links TRBV7-9 to TRBJ1-1; tentative D call: TRBD1 (6 bases). Germline V gene data show CDR1 as SEHNR and CDR2 as FQNEAQ (reference sequence). With 1 base removed from V and 3 bases from J, the gap between germline ends came to 12 bases. The CDR3 length is 15 residues. CDR3 bases: TGTGCCAGCAGCTTAGGGGGGGGCGGATACACTGAAGCTTTCTTT. It translates to CASSLGGGGYTEAFF.

The chain recombines TRBV6-5 with TRBJ2-7; 9 nucleotides line up with TRBD1. V dropped 5 bases and J dropped 2; count of bases not matched to a gene: 7. The germline V gene encodes CDR1 MNHEY and CDR2 SVGAGI. CDR3 length: 15 residues. The chain's CDR3 is CASSQAGQGPYEQYF. As DNA, the CDR3 is TGTGCCAGCAGTCAGGCGGGACAGGGCCCCTACGAGCAGTACTTC.

This clonotype was counted between two and nine times. The chain links TRBV5-1 to TRBJ2-7; 10 nucleotides match TRBD1. J gave up 6 bases and V 5 bases, and 8 bases lay outside the gene matches. The CDR3 length is 14 residues. Germline-derived CDR1 and CDR2 are SGHRS and YFSETQ. The CDR3 spells CASRTGTGESEQYF. Written as DNA, the CDR3 is TGCGCCAGCAGGACCGGGACAGGGGAAAGCGAGCAGTACTTC.

The chain couples TRBV20-1 to TRBJ1-5, with D unresolved. In germline, CDR1 is DFQATT, CDR2 SNEGSKA (reference sequence). Trimming took 3 bases from V and 5 from J, leaving 11 bases between them. The CDR3 spans 13 residues. CDR3 region: CSASYLGDQPQHF. In nucleotides, the CDR3 is TGCAGTGCTAGTTACTTGGGCGATCAGCCCCAGCATTTT.

Turning to this clonotype: A junction boundary mismatches the germline segment, possibly from a read error. The CDR3 region has the DNA TGTGCCAGCAGCTCCTTTCTCAGCGGGACCCCAAACTTC. It codes for CASSSFLSGTPNF. This chain uses TRBV7-2 with TRBJ2-7, with TRBD2 matching over 7 bases. CDR1 SGHTA and CDR2 FQGNSA come from the germline V gene. The CDR3 runs 13 residues.

As for this clonotype: Germline and junction disagree at one end, which may indicate a read error. The chain carries TRBV18 and TRBJ1-5; 9 nucleotides agree with TRBD1. Per the germline V gene, CDR1 is KGHSH and CDR2 is LQKENI. This CDR3 region has 15 residues. As DNA, the CDR3 is TGTGCCAGCTCTCCACAGGGGGCTAGAGATCAGCCCCAGCATTTT. Its translation is CASSPQGARDQPQHF.

About this clonotype: A much larger clone lies a single base off, so this may be a read error. The chain couples TRBV5-1 to TRBJ2-6; D might be TRBD1 (5 bases). Germline V gene lookup returns CDR1 SGHRS and CDR2 YFSETQ. The V and J ends lost 4 bases and 0 bases respectively, with 8 bases between them. The CDR3 runs 15 residues. The CDR3 region has the DNA TGCGCCAGCAGCCAAGACAGCTCTGGGGCCAACGTCCTGACTTTC. Residues: CASSQDSSGANVLTF. Variable domain in full (rest from reference TRBV5-1 and TRBJ2-6): KAGVTQTPRYLIKTRGQQVTLSCSPISGHRSVSWYQQTPGQGLQFLFEYFSETQRNKGNFPGRFSGRQFSNSRSEMNVSTLELGDSALYLCASSQDSSGANVLTFGAGSRLTVL.